A single T cell receptor (beta chain) is shown here with its context. Produced via immunoSEQ multiplex PCR; TCRdb's table is partial and in-frame only. The sample yields some 80,000 clones, 70% to 90% seen once. This entry is derived from a study of control samples from healthy donors and cancer patients. The receptor's source is a woman aged 60-75 years with head and neck cancer. The specimen sequenced was PBMCs.

The CDR3 here is CASSGTAYNSPLHF. The CDR3 DNA reads as TGCGCCAGCAGTGGGACGGCCTATAATTCACCCCTCCACTTT. J is TRBJ1-6 and V is TRBV10-2; D is undetermined. The V and J ends lost 4 bases and 2 bases respectively, with 6 bases between them. Germline V gene data show CDR1 as WSHSY and CDR2 as SAAADI. The CDR3 totals 14 residues.